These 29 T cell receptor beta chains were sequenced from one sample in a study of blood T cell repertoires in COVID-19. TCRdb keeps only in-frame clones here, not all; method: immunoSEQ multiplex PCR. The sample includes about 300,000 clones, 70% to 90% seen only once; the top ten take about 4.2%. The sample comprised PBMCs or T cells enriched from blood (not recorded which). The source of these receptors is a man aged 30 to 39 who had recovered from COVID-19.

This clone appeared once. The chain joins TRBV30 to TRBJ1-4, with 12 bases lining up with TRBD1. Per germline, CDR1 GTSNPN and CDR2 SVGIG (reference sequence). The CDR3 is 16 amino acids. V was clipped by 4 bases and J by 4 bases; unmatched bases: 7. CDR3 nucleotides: TGTGCCTGGACCGCGGGACAGGGGGCGATTAATGAAAAACTGTTTTTT. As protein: CAWTAGQGAINEKLFF. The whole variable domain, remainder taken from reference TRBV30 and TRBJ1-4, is SQTIHQWPATLVQPVGSPLSLECTVEGTSNPNLYWYRQAAGRGLQLLFYSVGIGQISSEVPQNLSASRPQDRQFILSSKKLLLSDSGFYLCAWTAGQGAINEKLFFGSGTQLSVL.

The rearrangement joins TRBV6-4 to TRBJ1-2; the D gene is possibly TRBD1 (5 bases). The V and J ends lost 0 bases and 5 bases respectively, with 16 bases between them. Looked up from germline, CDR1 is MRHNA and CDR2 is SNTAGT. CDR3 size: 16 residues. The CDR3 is CASSDSNKGREYGYTF. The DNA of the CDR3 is TGTGCCAGCAGTGACTCGAATAAGGGGCGTGAATATGGCTACACCTTC.

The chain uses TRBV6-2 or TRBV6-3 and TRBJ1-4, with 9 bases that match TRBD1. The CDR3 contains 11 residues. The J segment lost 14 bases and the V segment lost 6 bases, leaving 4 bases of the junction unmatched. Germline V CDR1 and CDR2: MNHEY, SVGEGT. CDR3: CASSSGTGLFF. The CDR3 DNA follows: TGTGCCAGCAGCTCCGGGACAGGGCTGTTTTTT.

The CDR3 sequence is CASSRSSGVHEQYF. As DNA, the CDR3 is TGTGCCAGCAGTCGTTCTTCGGGAGTACACGAGCAGTACTTC. This chain uses TRBV6-6 with TRBJ2-7; D is possibly TRBD2 (6 bases). The CDR3 consists of 14 residues. The V and J ends lost 5 bases and 5 bases respectively, with 16 bases between them. Germline lookup yields CDR1 MNHNY and CDR2 SVGAGI (reference sequence).

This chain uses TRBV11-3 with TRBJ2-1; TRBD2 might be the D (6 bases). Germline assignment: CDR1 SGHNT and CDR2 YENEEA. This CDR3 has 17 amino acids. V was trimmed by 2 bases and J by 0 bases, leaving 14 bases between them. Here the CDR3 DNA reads TGTGCCAGCAGCTTATTCGGAGGGACGAGCTCCTACAATGAGCAGTTCTTC. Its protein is CASSLFGGTSSYNEQFF.

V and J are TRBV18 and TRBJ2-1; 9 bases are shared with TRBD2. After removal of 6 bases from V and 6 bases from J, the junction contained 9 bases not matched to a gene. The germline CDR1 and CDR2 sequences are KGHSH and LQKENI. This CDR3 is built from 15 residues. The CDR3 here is CASSRLADLINEQFF. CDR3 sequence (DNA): TGTGCCAGCTCGCGACTAGCGGACTTGATCAATGAGCAGTTCTTC. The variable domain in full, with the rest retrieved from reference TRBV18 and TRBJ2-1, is NAGVMQNPRHLVRRRGQEARLRCSPMKGHSHVYWYRQLPEEGLKFMVYLQKENIIDESGMPKERFSAEFPKEGPSILRIQQVVRGDSAAYFCASSRLADLINEQFFGPGTRLTVL.

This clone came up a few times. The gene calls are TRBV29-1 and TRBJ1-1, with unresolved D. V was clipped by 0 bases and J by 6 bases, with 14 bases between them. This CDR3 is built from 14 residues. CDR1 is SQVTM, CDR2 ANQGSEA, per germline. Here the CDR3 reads CSVEERAFNAEAFF. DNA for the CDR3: TGCAGCGTTGAAGAGCGGGCTTTTAATGCTGAAGCTTTCTTT.

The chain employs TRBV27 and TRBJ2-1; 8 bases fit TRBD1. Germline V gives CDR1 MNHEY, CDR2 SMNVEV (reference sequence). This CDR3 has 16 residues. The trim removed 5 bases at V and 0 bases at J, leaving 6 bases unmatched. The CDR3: CASSAGQGLSYNEQFF. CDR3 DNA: TGTGCCAGCAGTGCAGGACAGGGCCTCTCCTACAATGAGCAGTTCTTC.

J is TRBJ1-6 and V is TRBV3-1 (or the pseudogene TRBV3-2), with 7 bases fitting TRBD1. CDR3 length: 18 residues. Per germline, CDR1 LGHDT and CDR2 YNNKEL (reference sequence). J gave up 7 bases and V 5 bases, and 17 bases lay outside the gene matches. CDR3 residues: CASSVHPTGEAWNSPLHF. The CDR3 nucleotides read TGTGCCAGCAGCGTTCACCCAACAGGGGAGGCTTGGAATTCACCCCTCCACTTT.

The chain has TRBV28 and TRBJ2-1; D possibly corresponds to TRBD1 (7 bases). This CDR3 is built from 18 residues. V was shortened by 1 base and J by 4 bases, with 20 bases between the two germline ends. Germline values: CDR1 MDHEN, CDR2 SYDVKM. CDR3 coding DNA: TGTGCCAGCAGTTTATATGACAGGGAGGTGTGGGTATACAATGAGCAGTTCTTC. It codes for CASSLYDREVWVYNEQFF.

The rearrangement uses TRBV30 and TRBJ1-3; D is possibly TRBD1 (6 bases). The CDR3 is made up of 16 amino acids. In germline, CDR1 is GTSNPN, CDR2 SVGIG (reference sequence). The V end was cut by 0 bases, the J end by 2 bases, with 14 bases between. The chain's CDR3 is CAWSVQGRRTGNTIYF. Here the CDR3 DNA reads TGTGCCTGGAGTGTACAGGGTCGAAGGACTGGAAACACCATATATTTT.

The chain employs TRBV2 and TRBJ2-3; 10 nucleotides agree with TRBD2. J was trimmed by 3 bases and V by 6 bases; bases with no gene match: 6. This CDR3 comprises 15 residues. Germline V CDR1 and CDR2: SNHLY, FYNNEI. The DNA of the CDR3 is TGTGCCAGCAGAGTAGCGGGAGGAGGTACAGATACGCAGTATTTT. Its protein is CASRVAGGGTDTQYF.

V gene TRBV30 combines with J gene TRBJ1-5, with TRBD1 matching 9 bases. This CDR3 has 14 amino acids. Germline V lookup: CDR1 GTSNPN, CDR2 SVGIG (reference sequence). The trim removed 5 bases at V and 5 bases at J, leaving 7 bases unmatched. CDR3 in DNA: TGTGCCTGGGGGACAGGGAGGTCCTATCAGCCCCAGCATTTT. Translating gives CAWGTGRSYQPQHF.

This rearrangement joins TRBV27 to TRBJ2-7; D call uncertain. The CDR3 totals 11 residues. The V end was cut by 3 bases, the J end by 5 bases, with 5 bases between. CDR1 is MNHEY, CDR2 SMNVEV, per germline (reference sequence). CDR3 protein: CASSFGHEQYF. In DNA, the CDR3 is TGTGCCAGCAGTTTTGGCCACGAGCAGTACTTC.

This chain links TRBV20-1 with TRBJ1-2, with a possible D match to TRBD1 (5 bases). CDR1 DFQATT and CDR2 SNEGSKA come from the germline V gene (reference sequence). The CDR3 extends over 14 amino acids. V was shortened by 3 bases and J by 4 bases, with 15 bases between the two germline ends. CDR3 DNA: TGCAGTGCTAGTCCGGGGGACCTCGTCTATGGCTACACCTTC. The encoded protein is CSASPGDLVYGYTF.

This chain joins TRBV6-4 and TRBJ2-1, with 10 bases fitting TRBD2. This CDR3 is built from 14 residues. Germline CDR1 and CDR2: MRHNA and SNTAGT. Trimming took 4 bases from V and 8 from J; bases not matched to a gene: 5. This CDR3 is CASSGSGGSDEQFF. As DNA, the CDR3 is TGTGCCAGCAGTGGTAGCGGGGGGTCCGATGAGCAGTTCTTC.

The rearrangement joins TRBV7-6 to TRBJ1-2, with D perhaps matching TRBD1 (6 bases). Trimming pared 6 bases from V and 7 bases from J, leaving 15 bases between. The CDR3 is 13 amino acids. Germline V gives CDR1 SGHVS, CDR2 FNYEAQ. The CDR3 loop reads CASSTNRDRGYTF. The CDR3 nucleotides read TGTGCCAGCAGTACCAACAGGGACCGTGGCTACACCTTC.

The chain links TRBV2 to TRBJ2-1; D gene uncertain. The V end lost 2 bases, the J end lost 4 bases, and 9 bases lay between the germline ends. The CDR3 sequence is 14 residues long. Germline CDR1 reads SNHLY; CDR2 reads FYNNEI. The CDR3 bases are TGTGCCAGCAGTGAATTAACAGTTTACAATGAGCAGTTCTTC. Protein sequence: CASSELTVYNEQFF.

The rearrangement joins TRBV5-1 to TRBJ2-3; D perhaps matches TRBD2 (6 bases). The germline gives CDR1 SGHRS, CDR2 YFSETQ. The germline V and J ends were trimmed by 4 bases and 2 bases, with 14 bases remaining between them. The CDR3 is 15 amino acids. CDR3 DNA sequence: TGCGCCAGCAGCCTCACTAGCTTCCCCACAGATACGCAGTATTTT. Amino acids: CASSLTSFPTDTQYF.

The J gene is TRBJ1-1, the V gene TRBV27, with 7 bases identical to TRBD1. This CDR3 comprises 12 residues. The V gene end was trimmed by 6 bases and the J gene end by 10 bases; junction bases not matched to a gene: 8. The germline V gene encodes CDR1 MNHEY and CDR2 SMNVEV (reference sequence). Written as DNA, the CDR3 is TGTGCCAGCAGCCAAGGGACAGTCGGAGCTTTCTTT. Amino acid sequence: CASSQGTVGAFF.

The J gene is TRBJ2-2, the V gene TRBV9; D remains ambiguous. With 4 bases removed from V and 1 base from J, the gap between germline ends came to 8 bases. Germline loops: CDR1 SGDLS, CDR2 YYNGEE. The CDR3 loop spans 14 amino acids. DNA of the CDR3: TGTGCCAGCAGCTTGGGCCAGAACACCGGGGAGCTGTTTTTT. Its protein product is CASSLGQNTGELFF.

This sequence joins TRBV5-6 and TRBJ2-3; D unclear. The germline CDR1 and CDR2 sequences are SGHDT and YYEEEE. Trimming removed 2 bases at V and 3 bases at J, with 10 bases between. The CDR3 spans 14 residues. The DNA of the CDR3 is TGTGCCAGCAGCTTCGGTCCTAAGACAGATACGCAGTATTTT. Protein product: CASSFGPKTDTQYF.

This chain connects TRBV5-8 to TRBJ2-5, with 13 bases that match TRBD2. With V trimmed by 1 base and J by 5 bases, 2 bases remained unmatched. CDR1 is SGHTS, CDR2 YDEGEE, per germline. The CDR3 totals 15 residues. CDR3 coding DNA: TGTGCCAGCAGCTTGACTAGCGGGAGGGCCGAGACCCAGTACTTC. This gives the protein CASSLTSGRAETQYF.

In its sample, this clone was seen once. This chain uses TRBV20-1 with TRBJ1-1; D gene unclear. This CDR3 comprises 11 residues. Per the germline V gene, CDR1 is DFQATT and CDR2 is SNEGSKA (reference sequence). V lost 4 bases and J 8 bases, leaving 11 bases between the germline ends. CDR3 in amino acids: CSATAAPEAFF. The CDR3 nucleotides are TGCAGTGCTACCGCGGCCCCCGAAGCTTTCTTT.

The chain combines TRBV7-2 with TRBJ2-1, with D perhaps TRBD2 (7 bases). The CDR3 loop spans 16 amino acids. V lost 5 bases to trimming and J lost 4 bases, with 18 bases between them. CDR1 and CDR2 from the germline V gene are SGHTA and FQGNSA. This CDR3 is CASSARTGRGYNEQFF. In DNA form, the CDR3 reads TGTGCCAGCAGCGCCCGGACGGGGAGGGGGTACAATGAGCAGTTCTTC. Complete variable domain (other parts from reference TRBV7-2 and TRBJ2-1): GAGVSQSPSNKVTEKGKDVELRCDPISGHTALYWYRQSLGQGLEFLIYFQGNSAPDKSGLPSDRFSAERTGGSVSTLTIQRTQQEDSAVYLCASSARTGRGYNEQFFGPGTRLTVL.

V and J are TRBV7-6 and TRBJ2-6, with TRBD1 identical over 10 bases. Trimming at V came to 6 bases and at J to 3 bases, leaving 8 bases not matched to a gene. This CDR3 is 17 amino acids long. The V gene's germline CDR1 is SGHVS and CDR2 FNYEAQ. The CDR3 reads CASSLATGGIGANVLTF. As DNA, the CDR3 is TGTGCCAGCAGTCTCGCGACAGGGGGCATTGGGGCCAACGTCCTGACTTTC.

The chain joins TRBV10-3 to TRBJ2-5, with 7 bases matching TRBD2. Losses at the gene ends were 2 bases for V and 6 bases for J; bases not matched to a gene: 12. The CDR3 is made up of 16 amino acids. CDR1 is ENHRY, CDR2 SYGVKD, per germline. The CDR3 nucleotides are TGTGCCATCAGTGAGCTTGAGCGGGGACCTGGGAAGACCCAGTACTTC. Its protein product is CAISELERGPGKTQYF.

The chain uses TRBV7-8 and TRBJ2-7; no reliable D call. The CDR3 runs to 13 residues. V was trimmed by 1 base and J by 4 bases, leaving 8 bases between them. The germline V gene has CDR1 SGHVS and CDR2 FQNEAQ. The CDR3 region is CASSLGRRYEQYF. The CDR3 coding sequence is TGTGCCAGCAGCTTAGGCCGCAGGTACGAGCAGTACTTC.

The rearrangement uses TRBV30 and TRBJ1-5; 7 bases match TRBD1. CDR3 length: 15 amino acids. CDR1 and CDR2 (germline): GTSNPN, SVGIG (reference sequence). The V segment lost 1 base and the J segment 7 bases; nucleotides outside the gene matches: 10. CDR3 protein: CAWSARRGTGQPQHF. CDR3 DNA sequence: TGTGCCTGGAGTGCGCGCAGGGGGACGGGACAGCCCCAGCATTTT. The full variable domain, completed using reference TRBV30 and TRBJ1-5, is SQTIHQWPATLVQPVGSPLSLECTVEGTSNPNLYWYRQAAGRGLQLLFYSVGIGQISSEVPQNLSASRPQDRQFILSSKKLLLSDSGFYLCAWSARRGTGQPQHFGDGTRLSIL.